The source of this T cell receptor beta chain is a study of cytomegalovirus exposure and HLA in healthy donors. About the research overall: Samples from HLA-typed donors yielded about 85 million unique TCRs in an early data release. Study findings and constraints: Segments of the TCR beta V type were, in most cases, productive about 87% or about 30% of the time in an earlier analysis.

CDR3 length: 15 residues. The V end was cut by 6 bases, the J end by 1 base, with 13 bases between. CDR1 and CDR2 from the germline V gene are LGHNT and FRNRAP. About this clone itself: Its specificity is unknown.

The PCR used 60 Vbeta and 13 Jbeta primers. Using immunoSEQ multiplex PCR, the repertoire was profiled, and TCRdb retains in-frame clones only, with some absent. The sample gives approximately 120,000 clones, about 80% of which show up once; 7.7% is in the top ten. This chain uses TRBV12-5 with TRBJ2-1; D is perhaps TRBD2 (7 bases). The sample was PBMCs. The sequence came from a woman aged 45-59 years in good health and CMV-seropositive. CDR3 DNA: TGTGCTAGTGGCCGAGGGGGGGATTCCTACAATGAGCAGTTCTTC. This translates into CASGRGGDSYNEQFF. Full variable domain (remainder filled in from reference TRBV12-5 and TRBJ2-1): DARVTQTPRHKVTEMGQEVTMRCQPILGHNTVFWYRQTMMQGLELLAYFRNRAPLDDSGMPKDRFSAEMPDATLATLKIQPSEPRDSAVYFCASGRGGDSYNEQFFGPGTRLTVL.